This T cell receptor beta chain was captured in a study of Graves' ophthalmopathy and Graves' hyperthyroidism. Study-wide context: Peripheral blood was gathered at the point of initial diagnosis, before any treatment started.

The CDR3 is 11 residues long. From germline, CDR1 is SEHNR and CDR2 FQNEAQ (reference sequence). V was clipped by 5 bases and J by 11 bases, with 12 bases between them. This clonotype was picked up a small number of times. The stable label applied to hyperthyroidism with no ophthalmopathy within 18 months of follow-up. Additional autoimmune diseases, uncontrolled infections, pregnancy or lactation disqualified patients. Amplifying from RNA transcripts, the study obtained TCR beta CDR3 regions. Scientists carried out first-round RT-PCR using HTBI primers and then a second-round multiplex PCR. A single record per CDR3 protein comes from TCRdb applying MiXCR to the multiplex PCR reads. The table has about 620,000 distinct CDR3 sequences, about a fifth seen once.

The sequencing sample was made of peripheral blood. The chain has TRBV7-9 and TRBJ1-1; D gene uncertain. The receptor comes from a woman younger than 30 with stable Graves' hyperthyroidism. Some clones in this sample may be carry-over from other donors' samples. The chain's CDR3 is CASSRVAGAFF. CDR3 nucleotides: TGTGCCAGCAGCCGGGTGGCGGGGGCTTTCTTT.